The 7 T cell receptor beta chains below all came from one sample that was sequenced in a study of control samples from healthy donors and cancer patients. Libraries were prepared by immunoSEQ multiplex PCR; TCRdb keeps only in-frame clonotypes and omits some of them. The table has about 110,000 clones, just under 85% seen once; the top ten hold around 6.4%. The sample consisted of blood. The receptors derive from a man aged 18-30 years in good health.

CDR3 amino acids: CASSPPGQRNQPQHF. In DNA form, the CDR3 reads TGTGCCAGCAGTCCCCCGGGACAGCGCAATCAGCCCCAGCATTTT. This rearrangement joins TRBV2 to TRBJ1-5; 7 positions agree with TRBD1. V lost 5 bases to trimming and J lost 2 bases; unmatched junction nucleotides: 6. From germline, CDR1 is SNHLY and CDR2 FYNNEI. The CDR3 has 15 residues. Full variable domain (outside the CDR3, taken from reference TRBV2 and TRBJ1-5): EPEVTQTPSHQVTQMGQEVILRCVPISNHLYFYWYRQILGQKVEFLVSFYNNEISEKSEIFDDQFSVERPDGSNFTLKIRSTKLEDSAMYFCASSPPGQRNQPQHFGDGTRLSIL.

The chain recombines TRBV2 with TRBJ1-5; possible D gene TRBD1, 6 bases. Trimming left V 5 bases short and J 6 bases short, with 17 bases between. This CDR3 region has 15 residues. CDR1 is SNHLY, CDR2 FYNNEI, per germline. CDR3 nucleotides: TGTGCCAGCAGTCCTTACGGGGGCGACGGTCAGCCCCAGCATTTT. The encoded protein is CASSPYGGDGQPQHF.

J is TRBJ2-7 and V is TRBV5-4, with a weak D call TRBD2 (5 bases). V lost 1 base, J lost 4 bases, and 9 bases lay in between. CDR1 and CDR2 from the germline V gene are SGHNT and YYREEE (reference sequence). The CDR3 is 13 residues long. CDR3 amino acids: CASSLRTGYEQYF. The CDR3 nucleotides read TGTGCCAGCAGCTTGCGGACTGGATACGAGCAGTACTTC.

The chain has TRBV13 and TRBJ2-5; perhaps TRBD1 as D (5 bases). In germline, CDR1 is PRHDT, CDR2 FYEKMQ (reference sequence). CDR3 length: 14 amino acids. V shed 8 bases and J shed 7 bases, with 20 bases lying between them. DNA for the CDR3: TGTGCCAGCTCTTGGGCAGGGCGGCGGAGGACCCAGTACTTC. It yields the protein CASSWAGRRRTQYF.

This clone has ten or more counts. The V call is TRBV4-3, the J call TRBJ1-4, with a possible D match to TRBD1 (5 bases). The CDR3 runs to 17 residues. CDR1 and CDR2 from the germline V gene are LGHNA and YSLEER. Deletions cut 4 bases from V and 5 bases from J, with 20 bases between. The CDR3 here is CASSPKDQGIQNEKLFF. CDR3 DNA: TGCGCCAGCAGCCCGAAAGATCAGGGCATCCAGAATGAAAAACTGTTTTTT.

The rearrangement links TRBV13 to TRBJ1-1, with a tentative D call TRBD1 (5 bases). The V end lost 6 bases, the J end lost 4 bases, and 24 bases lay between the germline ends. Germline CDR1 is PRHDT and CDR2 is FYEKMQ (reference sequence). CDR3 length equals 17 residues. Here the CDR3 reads CASSPGGRVSLGTEAFF. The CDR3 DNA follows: TGTGCCAGCAGTCCTGGTGGCAGGGTGAGTTTGGGCACTGAAGCTTTCTTT.

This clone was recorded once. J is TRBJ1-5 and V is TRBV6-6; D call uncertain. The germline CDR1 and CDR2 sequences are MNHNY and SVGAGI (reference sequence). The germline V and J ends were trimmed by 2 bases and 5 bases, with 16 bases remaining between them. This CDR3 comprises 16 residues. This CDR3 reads CASSYRTQSLDQPQHF. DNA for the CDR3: TGTGCCAGCAGTTACAGGACGCAAAGTTTAGATCAGCCCCAGCATTTT.